Following are 24 T cell receptor beta chains from one sample sequenced in a study of technical replicates of blood from a few donors. TCRdb's table, derived via immunoSEQ multiplex PCR, lists solely in-frame clones and lacks some. The sample consists of tens of thousands of clones, more than 90% of them appearing once. Sequencing was carried out using T cells isolated from PBMCs. All receptors derive from a human donor in good health.

The chain has TRBV7-2 and TRBJ2-1; 7 nucleotides align to TRBD2. The CDR3 runs to 15 residues. Germline V gene data show CDR1 as SGHTA and CDR2 as FQGNSA. Trimming cost V 1 base and J 10 bases; bases outside gene matches: 10. This CDR3 is CASSLEGTTPREQFF. The DNA for the CDR3 is TGTGCCAGCAGCTTAGAAGGGACTACCCCGAGGGAGCAGTTCTTC.

The chain uses TRBV10-3 and TRBJ2-7; tentatively, D is TRBD2 (6 bases). Germline values: CDR1 ENHRY, CDR2 SYGVKD. Trimming took 5 bases from V and 3 from J, leaving 8 bases between them. This CDR3 comprises 12 residues. The CDR3 DNA is TGTGCCATCAGTTTCGGGGGCTACGAGCAGTACTTC. Amino acids: CAISFGGYEQYF.

The CDR3, as DNA: TGTGCCTGGAGTACCGGACAGCCAGATACGCAGTATTTT. This codes for CAWSTGQPDTQYF. The V gene is TRBV30, the J gene TRBJ2-3; a weak D match, TRBD1 (6 bases). The V end was cut by 2 bases, the J end by 4 bases, with 10 bases between. The CDR3 consists of 13 residues. Per the germline V gene, CDR1 is GTSNPN and CDR2 is SVGIG (reference sequence).

The rearrangement uses TRBV27 and TRBJ2-7, with 12 bases fitting TRBD2. V lost 5 bases to trimming and J lost 4 bases; unmatched junction nucleotides: 6. CDR1 is MNHEY, CDR2 SMNVEV, per germline (reference sequence). The CDR3 is 15 residues long. CDR3 in amino acids: CASSARTSGVYEQYF. The CDR3 DNA sequence: TGTGCCAGCAGTGCCCGGACTAGCGGGGTTTACGAGCAGTACTTC.

The V call is TRBV6-4, the J call TRBJ1-5; D remains unclear. CDR3 length equals 18 residues. V lost 7 bases and J 1 base, leaving 23 bases between the germline ends. Germline values: CDR1 MRHNA, CDR2 SNTAGT. CDR3 coding DNA: TGTGCCAGCATTCTCTTCTGCGGAGAAGGAATAAGCAATCAGCCCCAGCATTTT. Translating it yields CASILFCGEGISNQPQHF.

V and J are TRBV29-1 and TRBJ2-5; D perhaps matches TRBD2 (5 bases). The CDR3 is made up of 10 amino acids. CDR1 and CDR2 from the germline V gene are SQVTM and ANQGSEA. Deletions cut 8 bases from V and 3 bases from J, with 7 bases between. CDR3 DNA: TGCAGCTTGCGGGAAGAGACCCAGTACTTC. As protein: CSLREETQYF. Based on the CDR3 plus reference TRBV29-1 and TRBJ2-5, the full variable domain is SAVISQKPSRDICQRGTSLTIQCQVDSQVTMMFWYRQQPGQSLTLIATANQGSEATYESGFVIDKFPISRPNLTFSTLTVSNMSPEDSSIYLCSLREETQYFGPGTRLLVL.

V gene TRBV7-9 combines with J gene TRBJ2-7; 9 positions agree with TRBD1. Germline V gene lookup returns CDR1 SEHNR and CDR2 FQNEAQ (reference sequence). V lost 6 bases and J lost 1; bases outside the gene matches: 10. The CDR3 length is 16 residues. The DNA of the CDR3 is TGTGCCAGCAGTCTTACAGGGGGCGAGGTATCCTACGAGCAGTACTTC. It encodes CASSLTGGEVSYEQYF.

V usage is TRBV12-5 and J usage is TRBJ2-1; 11 bases align to TRBD2. J was trimmed by 2 bases and V by 5 bases; bases with no gene match: 5. CDR1 and CDR2 (germline): LGHNT, FRNRAP. CDR3 length: 16 amino acids. The CDR3 sequence: CASGRNSGRAYNEQFF. Here the CDR3 DNA reads TGTGCTAGTGGTCGAAATAGCGGGAGGGCCTACAATGAGCAGTTCTTC.

V usage is TRBV5-4 and J usage is TRBJ1-5, with a weak D call TRBD1 (5 bases). The germline gives CDR1 SGHNT, CDR2 YYREEE (reference sequence). V was pared by 5 bases and J by 5 bases, with 17 bases between. This CDR3 has 15 amino acids. CDR3 in DNA: TGTGCCAGCAGTATTGGCGGGGGGGATTATCAGCCCCAGCATTTT. Translated, it gives CASSIGGGDYQPQHF.

This clone appeared once. The genes are TRBV27 and TRBJ1-5, with 7 bases that match TRBD1. Germline assignment: CDR1 MNHEY and CDR2 SMNVEV (reference sequence). V was clipped by 3 bases and J by 6 bases; unmatched bases: 5. The CDR3 has 14 amino acids. CDR3 nucleotide sequence: TGTGCCAGCAGTTTGAGACAGGGAGGTCAGCCCCAGCATTTT. Amino acid sequence: CASSLRQGGQPQHF.

The chain carries TRBV29-1 and TRBJ1-1, with a weak D call TRBD1 (5 bases). The CDR3 runs to 12 residues. The germline V gene encodes CDR1 SQVTM and CDR2 ANQGSEA. With 7 bases removed from V and 3 bases from J, the gap between germline ends came to 12 bases. CDR3 nucleotide sequence: TGCAGCGCTGTAGACAGTTACACTGAAGCTTTCTTT. Translation: CSAVDSYTEAFF.

The chain recombines TRBV11-3 with TRBJ1-2, with TRBD1 matching over 10 bases. With 0 bases clipped from V and 7 bases from J, the junction kept 8 bases outside the gene matches. The CDR3 has 16 residues. Germline values: CDR1 SGHNT, CDR2 YENEEA. The CDR3 DNA reads as TGTGCCAGCAGCTTAGACCCGGGACAGGGGACGGGTGGCTACACCTTC. It translates to CASSLDPGQGTGGYTF.

V is TRBV28 and J is TRBJ2-2; 7 positions agree with TRBD1. Per the germline V gene, CDR1 is MDHEN and CDR2 is SYDVKM. V shed 7 bases, J shed 0 bases, and the junction held 17 bases outside the gene matches. There are 19 residues in the CDR3. CDR3 residues: CASTFDYQDRASNTGELFF. Written as DNA, the CDR3 is TGTGCCAGCACGTTCGACTATCAAGACAGGGCCTCGAACACCGGGGAGCTGTTTTTT.

This clone showed up just a few times. The V call is TRBV30, the J call TRBJ1-5; TRBD1 might be the D (5 bases). Trimming pared 0 bases from V and 6 bases from J, leaving 12 bases between. The CDR3 runs to 14 residues. Per germline, CDR1 GTSNPN and CDR2 SVGIG (reference sequence). The CDR3 DNA follows: TGTGCCTGGAGTGTGGGGGGGTTTGCTCAGCCCCAGCATTTT. Its translation is CAWSVGGFAQPQHF.

This sequence joins TRBV19 and TRBJ1-2; D uncertain. The CDR3 consists of 12 residues. V was trimmed by 2 bases and J by 8 bases, leaving 9 bases between them. Germline CDR1 LNHDA, CDR2 SQIVND (reference sequence). In DNA, the CDR3 is TGTGCCAGTAGTATAATGGGCCACGGCTACACCTTC. As protein: CASSIMGHGYTF.

This chain links TRBV1 with TRBJ2-7; TRBD1 is the table's D call, not checked against the DNA. TRBV1 is a recognized pseudogene. CDR3 length equals 11 residues. CDR3 sequence: CTSSPRGEQYF. The DNA of the CDR3 is TGCACCAGCAGCCCCAGGGGGGAGCAGTACTTC.

About this clone: An end of the junction does not agree with germline; a read error may underlie this. V is TRBV20-1 and J is TRBJ2-1, with 7 bases identical to TRBD2. Germline V gene lookup returns CDR1 DFQATT and CDR2 SNEGSKA (reference sequence). This CDR3 region has 11 residues. In DNA form, the CDR3 reads TGCAGTCCTAGCGGTAACAATGAGCAGTTCTTC. Translating it yields CSPSGNNEQFF.

This clone is a singleton in its sample. The chain is built from TRBV9 and TRBJ1-5, with 7 bases identical to TRBD1. The CDR3 covers 15 residues. Trimming cost V 4 bases and J 0 bases; bases outside gene matches: 4. Germline loops: CDR1 SGDLS, CDR2 YYNGEE. The CDR3 DNA follows: TGTGCCAGCAGCAAAGGGGGCGGTAGCAATCAGCCCCAGCATTTT. Amino acids: CASSKGGGSNQPQHF.

The genes are TRBV15 and TRBJ2-3; 14 bases fit TRBD2. The ends lost 3 bases at V and 5 bases at J; junction bases unmatched: 7. The germline CDR1 and CDR2 sequences are LNHNV and YYDKDF (reference sequence). The CDR3 covers 17 residues. The DNA of the CDR3 is TGTGCCACCAGCAGTCCGGGACTAGCGGGAGAGGTAGATACGCAGTATTTT. Protein sequence: CATSSPGLAGEVDTQYF.

The CDR3 reads CASSLGQGGYNEQFF. The CDR3 DNA is TGTGCCAGCAGCCTCGGACAGGGCGGCTACAATGAGCAGTTCTTC. This chain links TRBV27 with TRBJ2-1; 8 positions agree with TRBD1. The CDR3 covers 15 residues. The junction had 7 bases not matched to a gene; V was cut back by 6 bases and J by 3 bases. In germline, CDR1 is MNHEY, CDR2 SMNVEV (reference sequence).

The rearrangement links TRBV29-1 to TRBJ1-1; 9 bases are shared with TRBD1. V gave up 3 bases and J gave up 4 bases; unmatched junction bases: 6. Germline CDR1 and CDR2: SQVTM and ANQGSEA. CDR3 size: 14 residues. This chain's CDR3 is CSVEGGQGSTEAFF. The DNA of the CDR3 is TGCAGCGTTGAGGGAGGACAGGGGAGCACTGAAGCTTTCTTT.

This clone appeared once. The genes are TRBV9 and TRBJ2-3; TRBD1 might be the D (5 bases). In germline, CDR1 is SGDLS, CDR2 YYNGEE. The V end lost 3 bases, the J end lost 2 bases, and 13 bases lay between the germline ends. The CDR3 contains 15 residues. CDR3 in amino acids: CASSGPRQITDTQYF. The CDR3 DNA sequence: TGTGCCAGCAGCGGCCCCAGACAGATCACAGATACGCAGTATTTT.

V gene TRBV19 combines with J gene TRBJ2-1; D not certain. From germline, CDR1 is LNHDA and CDR2 SQIVND (reference sequence). Trimming stripped 5 bases from V and 0 bases from J, with 5 bases between. The CDR3 spans 13 residues. The CDR3, as DNA: TGTGCCAGTAGTTCAATCTCCTACAATGAGCAGTTCTTC. Translating it yields CASSSISYNEQFF.

The chain recombines TRBV4-1 with TRBJ2-5; D possibly corresponds to TRBD2 (6 bases). The V end lost 0 bases, the J end lost 4 bases, and 18 bases lay between the germline ends. This CDR3 has 17 amino acids. Germline loops: CDR1 MGHRA, CDR2 YSYEKL. CDR3 loop: CASSQEQTSLGGETQYF. CDR3 in DNA: TGCGCCAGCAGCCAAGAACAAACTAGCCTGGGGGGAGAGACCCAGTACTTC.